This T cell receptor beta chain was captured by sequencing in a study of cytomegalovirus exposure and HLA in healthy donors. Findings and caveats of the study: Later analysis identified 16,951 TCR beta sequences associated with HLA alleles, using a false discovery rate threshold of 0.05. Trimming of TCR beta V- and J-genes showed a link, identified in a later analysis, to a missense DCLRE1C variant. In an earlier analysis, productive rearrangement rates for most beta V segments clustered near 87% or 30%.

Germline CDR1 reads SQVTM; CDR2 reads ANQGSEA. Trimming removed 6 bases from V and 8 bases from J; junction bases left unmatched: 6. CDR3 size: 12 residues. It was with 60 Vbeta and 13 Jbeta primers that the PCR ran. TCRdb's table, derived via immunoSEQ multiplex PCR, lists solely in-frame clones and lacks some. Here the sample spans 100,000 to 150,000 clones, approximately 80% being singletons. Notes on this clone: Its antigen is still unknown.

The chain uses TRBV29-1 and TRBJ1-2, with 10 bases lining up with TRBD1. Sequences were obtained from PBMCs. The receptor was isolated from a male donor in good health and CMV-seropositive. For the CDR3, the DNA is TGCAGCGTCCTCGGACAGGGGGAAGGCTACACCTTC. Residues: CSVLGQGEGYTF.